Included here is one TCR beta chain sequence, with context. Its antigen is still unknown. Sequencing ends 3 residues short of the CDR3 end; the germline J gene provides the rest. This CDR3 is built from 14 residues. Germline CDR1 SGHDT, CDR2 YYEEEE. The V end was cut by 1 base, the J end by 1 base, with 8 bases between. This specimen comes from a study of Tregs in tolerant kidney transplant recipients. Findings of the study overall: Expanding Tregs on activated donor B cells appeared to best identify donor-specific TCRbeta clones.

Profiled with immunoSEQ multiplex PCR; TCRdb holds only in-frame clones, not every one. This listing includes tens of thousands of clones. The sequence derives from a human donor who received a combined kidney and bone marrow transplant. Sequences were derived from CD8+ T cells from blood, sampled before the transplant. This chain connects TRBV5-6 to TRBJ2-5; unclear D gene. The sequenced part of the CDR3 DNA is TGTGCCAGCAGCTTGTTCCTCAGCCAAGAGACC. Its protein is CASSLFLSQET. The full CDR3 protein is CASSLFLSQETQYF. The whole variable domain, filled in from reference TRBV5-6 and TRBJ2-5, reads DAGVTQSPTHLIKTRGQQVTLRCSPKSGHDTVSWYQQALGQGPQFIFQYYEEEERQRGNFPDRFSGHQFPNYSSELNVNALLLGDSALYLCASSLFLSQETQYFGPGTRLLVL.